This TCR beta chain originates from a study of shared clonotypes between healthy human individuals. Study information: Per donor, CD8 memory used one plate, CD8 naive used two, CD4 memory used three and CD4 naive used three.

V lost 0 bases to trimming and J lost 2 bases, with 9 bases between them. The germline V gene has CDR1 SGHRS and CDR2 YFSETQ. This CDR3 has 15 amino acids. Study observations and caveats: The researchers took only blood, and tissue repertoires probably look different.

In regard to this clone: What it recognizes is unknown.

Only in-frame clones appear in the TCRdb table, and some are missing; sequencing was by immunoSEQ multiplex PCR. The sample records fewer than 3 million clones, just under 95% being singletons. The genes are TRBV5-1 and TRBJ2-1, with unresolved D. The sequence was obtained from a man between 18 and 35 years old in good health. Some clones in this sample may be carry-over from other donors' samples. The material sequenced was naive CD4+ T cells from PBMCs. Described subset: CD45RA+ positively selected. CDR3 DNA sequence: TGCGCCAGCAGCTTGGAGGCGAAAGCCTACAATGAGCAGTTCTTC. Encoded protein: CASSLEAKAYNEQFF.